This T cell receptor (beta chain) came from a study of cytomegalovirus exposure and HLA in healthy donors. Study findings and constraints: As a later analysis revealed, the rate of TCR association differed by HLA locus, with DRB1 most and HLA-C fewest. No immune exposure information besides CMV serostatus was available.

Donors sampled were nominally healthy, though unrecorded immune exposures were likely. Details on this clone: Its antigen remains unidentified.

Primers included in the PCR were 60 Vbeta and 13 Jbeta primers. TCRdb's table, derived via immunoSEQ multiplex PCR, lists solely in-frame clones and lacks some. Among some 240,000 clones listed, almost 80% were seen once. Input material: PBMCs. The source of this sequence is a male donor in good health and CMV-seronegative.

The CDR3 coding sequence is TGCGCCAGCAGTGAGTCCGTCCCGGGACAGGGAAGCACAGATACGCAGTATTTT. It encodes CASSESVPGQGSTDTQYF. The J gene is TRBJ2-3, the V gene TRBV10-1, with 9 bases fitting TRBD1. The V and J ends lost 0 bases and 0 bases, in that order; junction bases with no gene match: 7. This CDR3 is 18 amino acids long. The germline V gene encodes CDR1 WNHNN and CDR2 SYGVQD (reference sequence).